This T cell receptor beta chain was documented in a study of blood T cells in healthy people across ages. Whole-study results and caveats: Naive T cell percentage and TCR beta diversity correlated strongly. Diversity estimates drawn from one million T cells were deemed underestimates.

With a J-beta primer mix and a sample-barcoded 5' primer, a second PCR ran about 7 to 12 cycles. TCRdb reprocessed the 5' RACE reads via MiXCR and lists one record per CDR3 protein. This sample carries over 700,000 distinct CDR3 sequences, 53% of them seen once, and the ten largest clones take about 42%. A note on this clonotype: What it binds is unknown.

In germline, CDR1 is SGHVS, CDR2 FQNEAQ. The CDR3 loop spans 14 amino acids. The source material was blood. The chain is built from TRBV7-8 and TRBJ2-4, with 10 bases fitting TRBD2. TRBJ2-7 matches the DNA end more closely, so the J call is doubtful. This clonotype was sampled from a man aged 80 or over in good health. The chain's CDR3 is CASSEREGRAEQYF. The CDR3 DNA reads as TGTGCCAGCAGCGAGCGGGAGGGTAGAGCCGAGCAGTACTTC.